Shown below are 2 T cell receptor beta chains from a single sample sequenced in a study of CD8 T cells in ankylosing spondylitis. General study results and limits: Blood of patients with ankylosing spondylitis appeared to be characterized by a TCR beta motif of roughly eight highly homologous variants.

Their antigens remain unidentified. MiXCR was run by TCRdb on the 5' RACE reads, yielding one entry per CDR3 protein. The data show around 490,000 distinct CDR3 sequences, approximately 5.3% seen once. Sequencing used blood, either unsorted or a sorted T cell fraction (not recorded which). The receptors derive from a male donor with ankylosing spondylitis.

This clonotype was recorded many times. CDR3 nucleotide sequence: TGCAGTGCTAGAGATATTAGTTCGGGGCCAGATACGCAGTATTTT. It codes for CSARDISSGPDTQYF. The chain combines TRBV20-1 with TRBJ2-3, with D possibly called TRBD1 or TRBD2 (5 bases each). Germline loops: CDR1 DFQATT, CDR2 SNEGSKA (reference sequence). This CDR3 has 15 amino acids. Deletions cut 0 bases from V and 4 bases from J, with 14 bases between.

CDR3 sequence (DNA): TGTGCCACCAGGACTAGCGGGAGTGCCTACAATGAGCAGTTCTTC. It specifies CATRTSGSAYNEQFF. The chain uses TRBV15 and TRBJ2-1; 12 bases are a match to TRBD2. The ends lost 6 bases at V and 2 bases at J; junction bases unmatched: 2. This CDR3 region has 15 residues. CDR1 is LNHNV, CDR2 YYDKDF, per germline (reference sequence).